Presented here are 28 T cell receptor beta chains from one specimen sequenced in a study of OX40 agonist ivuxolimab in advanced cancers. Some clones are missing from TCRdb's copy, which holds only in-frame ones; the method was immunoSEQ multiplex PCR. The profile shows tens of thousands of clones, roughly 87% of them singletons. The sequencing used CD4+ or CD8+ T cells sorted from blood, collected in a trial of the OX40 agonist ivuxolimab. Receptors originate from an adult with an advanced solid tumor such as melanoma, head and neck, liver or kidney cancer.

The rearrangement links TRBV28 to TRBJ1-2, with D tentatively TRBD1 (5 bases). This CDR3 spans 15 amino acids. Trimming took 7 bases from V and 4 from J, leaving 19 bases between them. CDR1 and CDR2 from the germline V gene are MDHEN and SYDVKM. The CDR3 DNA reads as TGTGCCAGCACCTCGTTAAGGGGCTGGGGCTATGGCTACACCTTC. This codes for CASTSLRGWGYGYTF.

The V gene is TRBV6-1, the J gene TRBJ1-2, with D possibly matching TRBD1 (6 bases). V shed 2 bases and J shed 8 bases, with 15 bases lying between them. The CDR3 totals 14 residues. Germline assignment: CDR1 MNHNS and CDR2 SASEGT. CDR3 region: CASSESQGLEGYTF. The CDR3 coding sequence is TGTGCCAGCAGTGAATCACAGGGTCTCGAGGGCTACACCTTC.

The V call is TRBV9, the J call TRBJ2-7, with D hard to call. Germline V CDR1 and CDR2: SGDLS, YYNGEE. The V end was cut by 0 bases, the J end by 3 bases, with 13 bases between. CDR3 length: 15 residues. The CDR3 spells CASSVVETAIYEQYF. The CDR3 coding sequence is TGTGCCAGCAGCGTAGTGGAGACCGCAATCTACGAGCAGTACTTC.

The J gene is TRBJ2-4, the V gene TRBV4-3, with 7 positions matching TRBD1. Germline loops: CDR1 LGHNA, CDR2 YSLEER. V was clipped by 0 bases and J by 1 base; unmatched bases: 9. The CDR3 spans 18 residues. CDR3 region: CASSQDLRGQLAKNIQYF. The DNA for the CDR3 is TGCGCCAGCAGCCAAGACCTTAGGGGGCAATTGGCCAAAAACATTCAGTACTTC.

The chain is built from TRBV5-6 and TRBJ1-1, with D tentatively TRBD1 (5 bases). The CDR3 consists of 16 residues. Germline values: CDR1 SGHDT, CDR2 YYEEEE. V was shortened by 4 bases and J by 7 bases, with 23 bases between the two germline ends. CDR3 sequence: CASSHGGTSPPYEAFF. The CDR3 DNA reads TGTGCCAGCAGCCACGGGGGGACCAGCCCACCTTATGAAGCTTTCTTT.

The V gene is TRBV2, the J gene TRBJ2-2; TRBD1 matches 11 bases. CDR1 is SNHLY, CDR2 FYNNEI, per germline. The CDR3 is made up of 16 amino acids. V dropped 4 bases and J dropped 4; count of bases not matched to a gene: 5. DNA for the CDR3: TGTGCCAGCAGTGTAAGGGACAGGGGGACCACCGGGGAGCTGTTTTTT. It translates to CASSVRDRGTTGELFF.

This clone was counted a single time. The chain employs TRBV5-8 and TRBJ1-5; D is undetermined. The CDR3 is made up of 15 amino acids. Germline CDR1 and CDR2: SGHTS and YDEGEE. Trimming pared 0 bases from V and 0 bases from J, leaving 7 bases between. The CDR3 loop is CASSLGRFSNQPQHF. The CDR3 region has the DNA TGTGCCAGCAGCTTGGGCAGGTTTAGCAATCAGCCCCAGCATTTT.

This clone was observed a few times. V usage is TRBV9 and J usage is TRBJ2-3; no clear D. Looked up from germline, CDR1 is SGDLS and CDR2 is YYNGEE. Trimming pared 1 base from V and 0 bases from J, leaving 9 bases between. This CDR3 has 15 residues. The CDR3 nucleotides read TGTGCCAGCAGCGTATCATCTACTAGCACAGATACGCAGTATTTT. Translated, it gives CASSVSSTSTDTQYF.

The V call is TRBV7-2, the J call TRBJ2-1; D tentatively reads TRBD1 or TRBD2 (5 bases each). The CDR3 length is 16 residues. V lost 8 bases and J 7 bases, leaving 24 bases between the germline ends. Germline V gene data show CDR1 as SGHTA and CDR2 as FQGNSA. The CDR3 region has the DNA TGTGCCAGCGGACGGAACCCGGGGCCTCCTAGGAATGAGCAGTTCTTC. Its translation is CASGRNPGPPRNEQFF.

The table lists this clone with a count of one. The chain recombines TRBV5-1 with TRBJ1-1, with 8 nucleotides matching TRBD1. Per the germline V gene, CDR1 is SGHRS and CDR2 is YFSETQ. The CDR3 contains 17 residues. The V segment lost 0 bases and the J segment 5 bases; nucleotides outside the gene matches: 12. The CDR3 bases are TGCGCCAGCAGCTTGGGCCCCACGACAGGGGCGTTGACTGAAGCTTTCTTT. Translated: CASSLGPTTGALTEAFF.

This clone has just one count. The chain combines TRBV19 with TRBJ2-5, with D hard to call. The CDR3 is made up of 13 amino acids. Germline CDR1 is LNHDA and CDR2 is SQIVND (reference sequence). Trimming pared 10 bases from V and 0 bases from J, leaving 12 bases between. CDR3 sequence: CAIGTADQETQYF. The CDR3 coding sequence is TGTGCCATAGGTACGGCCGACCAAGAGACCCAGTACTTC.

This chain links TRBV25-1 with TRBJ2-5, with 11 bases matching TRBD2. The trim removed 7 bases at V and 4 bases at J, leaving 14 bases unmatched. Germline CDR1 is MGHDK and CDR2 is SYGVNS. The CDR3 is 17 residues long. CDR3 region: CASIPGRRLAGGETQYF. The CDR3 DNA follows: TGTGCCAGCATCCCAGGTAGAAGGCTAGCGGGGGGAGAGACCCAGTACTTC.

The gene calls are TRBV7-2 and TRBJ2-1; tentative D call: TRBD1 (5 bases). This CDR3 is 12 amino acids long. V dropped 1 base and J dropped 8 bases, with 6 bases sitting between them. From germline, CDR1 is SGHTA and CDR2 FQGNSA. CDR3 amino acids: CASSLEGDEQFF. The CDR3 region has the DNA TGTGCCAGCAGCTTAGAAGGGGATGAGCAGTTCTTC.

The count of this clone is one. V gene TRBV6-5 combines with J gene TRBJ1-6, with D maybe TRBD1 (5 bases). The V and J ends lost 5 bases and 9 bases respectively, with 14 bases between them. Germline lookup yields CDR1 MNHEY and CDR2 SVGAGI. The CDR3 is 14 residues long. This CDR3 reads CASSPGRGVSPLHF. CDR3 DNA: TGTGCCAGCAGTCCGGGCCGGGGGGTTTCACCCCTCCACTTT.

The rearrangement uses TRBV9 and TRBJ2-3; the D call may be TRBD1 or TRBD2 (5 bases each). V was cut by 7 bases and J by 7 bases, with 10 bases left in between. Germline CDR1 SGDLS, CDR2 YYNGEE. The CDR3 contains 11 residues. This chain's CDR3 is CASGTGYTQYF. CDR3 nucleotides: TGTGCCAGCGGGACGGGGTATACGCAGTATTTT.

The CDR3 reads CASSEPGSSYNEQFF. The CDR3 DNA follows: TGTGCCAGCAGTGAGCCTGGGAGCTCCTACAATGAGCAGTTCTTC. The chain employs TRBV25-1 and TRBJ2-1, with D tentatively TRBD2 (5 bases). CDR1 and CDR2 (germline): MGHDK, SYGVNS. The CDR3 is made up of 15 amino acids. Trimming cost V 3 bases and J 0 bases, with 9 bases left between them.

This chain joins TRBV6-1 and TRBJ1-6, with a weak D call TRBD1 (5 bases). V dropped 0 bases and J dropped 8 bases, with 20 bases sitting between them. CDR3 size: 18 residues. The germline V gene encodes CDR1 MNHNS and CDR2 SASEGT. Here the CDR3 DNA reads TGTGCCAGCAGTGAAGCGTGGGAGGGGATGGTTGGGTATTCACCCCTCCACTTT. As protein: CASSEAWEGMVGYSPLHF.

This clone was seen just once. Other DNA sequences within the sample encode an identical CDR3. V is TRBV30 and J is TRBJ2-3, with 7 nucleotides matching TRBD2. The germline V gene has CDR1 GTSNPN and CDR2 SVGIG (reference sequence). The CDR3 spans 15 residues. Trimming cost V 0 bases and J 0 bases; bases outside gene matches: 3. In nucleotides, the CDR3 is TGTGCCTGGAGTGTGGGGGGGACTAGCACAGATACGCAGTATTTT. Translating it yields CAWSVGGTSTDTQYF. Full variable domain (outside the CDR3, taken from reference TRBV30 and TRBJ2-3): SQTIHQWPATLVQPVGSPLSLECTVEGTSNPNLYWYRQAAGRGLQLLFYSVGIGQISSEVPQNLSASRPQDRQFILSSKKLLLSDSGFYLCAWSVGGTSTDTQYFGPGTRLTVL.

The rearrangement joins TRBV7-2 to TRBJ1-4; perhaps TRBD1 as D (6 bases). The germline CDR1 and CDR2 sequences are SGHTA and FQGNSA. V was trimmed by 2 bases and J by 8 bases, leaving 15 bases between them. This CDR3 region has 15 residues. The chain's CDR3 is CASSLWGGVAEKLFF. In nucleotides, the CDR3 is TGTGCCAGCAGCTTATGGGGGGGCGTCGCGGAAAAACTGTTTTTT.

The chain recombines TRBV19 with TRBJ1-1; 7 nucleotides line up with TRBD1. The trim removed 9 bases at V and 1 base at J, leaving 5 bases unmatched. Germline values: CDR1 LNHDA, CDR2 SQIVND (reference sequence). This CDR3 spans 13 amino acids. The DNA for the CDR3 is TGTGCCAGCGAGCGACAGGGGAACACTGAAGCTTTCTTT. Protein sequence: CASERQGNTEAFF.

This chain connects TRBV5-1 to TRBJ2-7, with unresolved D. The V end was cut by 0 bases, the J end by 2 bases, with 9 bases between. This CDR3 region has 14 residues. Germline CDR1 is SGHRS and CDR2 is YFSETQ. DNA of the CDR3: TGCGCCAGCAGCTTGGATTCCAGTACCTACGAGCAGTACTTC. Translation: CASSLDSSTYEQYF.

The chain has TRBV2 and TRBJ1-2; D uncertain. With 2 bases removed from V and 4 bases from J, the gap between germline ends came to 8 bases. The CDR3 covers 13 residues. Germline V CDR1 and CDR2: SNHLY, FYNNEI. The CDR3 reads CASSESRSYGYTF. The CDR3 bases are TGTGCCAGCAGTGAATCCCGGAGCTATGGCTACACCTTC.

The genes are TRBV18 and TRBJ1-1, with D unresolved. Germline CDR1 KGHSH, CDR2 LQKENI. The germline V and J ends were trimmed by 6 bases and 4 bases, with 9 bases remaining between them. The CDR3 loop spans 12 amino acids. The CDR3 here is CASSARRTEAFF. The CDR3 nucleotides are TGTGCCAGCTCGGCGAGGCGCACTGAAGCTTTCTTT.

The chain couples TRBV5-6 to TRBJ1-1, with D uncertain. Deletions cut 2 bases from V and 4 bases from J, with 9 bases between. Germline V gene data show CDR1 as SGHDT and CDR2 as YYEEEE. The CDR3 contains 13 residues. Here the CDR3 DNA reads TGTGCCAGCAGCTTACTTCGAGGCACTGAAGCTTTCTTT. Protein: CASSLLRGTEAFF. The full variable domain, with the rest looked up from reference TRBV5-6 and TRBJ1-1, is DAGVTQSPTHLIKTRGQQVTLRCSPKSGHDTVSWYQQALGQGPQFIFQYYEEEERQRGNFPDRFSGHQFPNYSSELNVNALLLGDSALYLCASSLLRGTEAFFGQGTRLTVV.

The J gene is TRBJ2-1, the V gene TRBV5-1; 9 bases agree with TRBD1. This CDR3 is built from 15 residues. V trimming: 5 bases; J trimming: 6 bases; junction bases outside the gene matches: 9. CDR1 is SGHRS and CDR2 is YFSETQ in the germline V gene. CDR3 sequence: CASSLQGAISNEQFF. The DNA for the CDR3 is TGCGCCAGCAGTCTACAGGGGGCGATTTCCAATGAGCAGTTCTTC. Together with reference TRBV5-1 and TRBJ2-1, the CDR3 gives the full variable domain: KAGVTQTPRYLIKTRGQQVTLSCSPISGHRSVSWYQQTPGQGLQFLFEYFSETQRNKGNFPGRFSGRQFSNSRSEMNVSTLELGDSALYLCASSLQGAISNEQFFGPGTRLTVL.

V gene TRBV5-6 combines with J gene TRBJ2-6; D not certain. Germline V gene sequence: CDR1 SGHDT, CDR2 YYEEEE. This CDR3 spans 16 amino acids. Trimming shortened V by 0 bases and J by 0 bases, and 7 bases separated the two germline ends. DNA for the CDR3: TGTGCCAGCAGCTTGGGGGGTTCCTCTGGGGCCAACGTCCTGACTTTC. It codes for CASSLGGSSGANVLTF.

The genes are TRBV9 and TRBJ1-4; 7 bases agree with TRBD1. CDR1 and CDR2 from the germline V gene are SGDLS and YYNGEE. The V gene end was trimmed by 3 bases and the J gene end by 0 bases; junction bases not matched to a gene: 11. This CDR3 has 18 amino acids. In DNA form, the CDR3 reads TGTGCCAGCAGCGGTTCTAGACAGGGAGGAGCAACTAATGAAAAACTGTTTTTT. This encodes CASSGSRQGGATNEKLFF. Using reference TRBV9 and TRBJ1-4 for the parts outside the CDR3, the full variable domain is DSGVTQTPKHLITATGQRVTLRCSPRSGDLSVYWYQQSLDQGLQFLIQYYNGEERAKGNILERFSAQQFPDLHSELNLSSLELGDSALYFCASSGSRQGGATNEKLFFGSGTQLSVL.

V usage is TRBV28 and J usage is TRBJ2-3, with a weak D call TRBD1 (6 bases). Trimming took off 8 bases at V and 1 base at J, with 16 bases between the two ends. The CDR3 extends over 15 amino acids. Germline V CDR1 and CDR2: MDHEN, SYDVKM. The CDR3 region has the DNA TGTGCCAGCGGACAGTCGACGGTCCGCACAGATACGCAGTATTTT. It yields the protein CASGQSTVRTDTQYF.